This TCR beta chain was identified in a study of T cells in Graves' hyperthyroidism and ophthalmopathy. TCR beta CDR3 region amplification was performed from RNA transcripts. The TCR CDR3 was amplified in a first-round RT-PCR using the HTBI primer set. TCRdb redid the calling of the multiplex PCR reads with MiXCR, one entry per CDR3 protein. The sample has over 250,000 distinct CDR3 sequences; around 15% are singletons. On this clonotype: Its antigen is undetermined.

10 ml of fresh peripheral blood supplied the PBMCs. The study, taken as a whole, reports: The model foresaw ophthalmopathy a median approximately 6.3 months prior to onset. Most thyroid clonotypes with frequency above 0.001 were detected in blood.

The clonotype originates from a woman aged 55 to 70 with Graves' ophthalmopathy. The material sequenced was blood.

In DNA form, the CDR3 reads TGTGCCATACGGGGGGGCGCGGCCGATGAGCAGTTCTTC. Protein: CAIRGGAADEQFF. The chain is built from TRBV10-3 and TRBJ2-1; 8 nucleotides agree with TRBD2. The CDR3 spans 13 residues. V was pared by 9 bases and J by 8 bases, with 9 bases of the junction left unmatched. Germline values: CDR1 ENHRY, CDR2 SYGVKD.